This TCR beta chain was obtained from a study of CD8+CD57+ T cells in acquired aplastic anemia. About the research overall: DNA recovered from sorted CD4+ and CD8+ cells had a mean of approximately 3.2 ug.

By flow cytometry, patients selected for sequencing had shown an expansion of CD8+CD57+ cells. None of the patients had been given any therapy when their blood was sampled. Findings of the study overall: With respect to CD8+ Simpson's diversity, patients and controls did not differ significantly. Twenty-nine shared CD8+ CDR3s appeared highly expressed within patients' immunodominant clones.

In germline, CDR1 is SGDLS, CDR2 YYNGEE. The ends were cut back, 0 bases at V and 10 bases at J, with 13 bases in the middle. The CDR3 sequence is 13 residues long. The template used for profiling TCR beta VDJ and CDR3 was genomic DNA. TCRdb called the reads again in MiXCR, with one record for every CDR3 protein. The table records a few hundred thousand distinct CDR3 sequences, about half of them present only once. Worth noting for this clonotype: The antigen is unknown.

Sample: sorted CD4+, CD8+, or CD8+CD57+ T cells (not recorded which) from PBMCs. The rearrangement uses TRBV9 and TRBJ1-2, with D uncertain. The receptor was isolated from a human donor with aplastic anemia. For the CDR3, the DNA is TGTGCCAGCAGCGTAGGCGTGGACGGAGACTACACCTTC. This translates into CASSVGVDGDYTF.